These T cell receptor beta chains were read from a single sample in a study of T cell changes during pregnancy in multiple sclerosis. Clones were sequenced by immunoSEQ multiplex PCR, and TCRdb holds only the in-frame ones, with some missing. Of more than 15,000 clones listed, around 89% were seen once; the top ten hold 1.3%. This material consisted of CD4+ T cells from peripheral blood mononuclear cells, taken in the first trimester of pregnancy. The receptor source for this set is a female donor in good health, enrolled as a control in a pregnancy study. Both conserved end residues are part of each CDR3. D genes are given only for firm matches.

V gene	D gene	J gene	CDR3 protein
TRBV7-2	NA	TRBJ2-7	CASSPGRRYEQYF
TRBV19	TRBD1	TRBJ1-4	CASSLPTGLGGNEKLFF
TRBV19	TRBD1	TRBJ2-5	CASSIIRAGGRQETQYF
TRBV27	NA	TRBJ1-1	CASSLPGSNTEAFF
TRBV18	TRBD2	TRBJ2-7	CASSPLAGNLEQYF
TRBV6-6	NA	TRBJ1-2	CASTLSGGYGYTF
TRBV19	TRBD1	TRBJ1-5	CASSIPQGDQPQHF
TRBV2	NA	TRBJ2-3	CASSDRSSTDTQYF
TRBV6-5	NA	TRBJ2-7	CASRPLMGGVWEQYF
TRBV5-6	NA	TRBJ2-7	CASLRTGYYEQYF
TRBV27	NA	TRBJ2-1	CASRVDFSSYNEQFF
TRBV5-4	NA	TRBJ2-7	CASSLEETGAYEQYF
TRBV7-2	TRBD2	TRBJ2-3	CASSLSLRLAVQDTQYF
TRBV5-8	NA	TRBJ1-2	CASSPTVNYGYTF
TRBV2	TRBD2	TRBJ2-3	CASSGRGLAVRYTQYF